This T cell receptor (beta chain) was recorded in a study of PD-1 blockade in classical Hodgkin lymphoma. The study's findings and limits: Newly diagnosed patients were said to have less baseline TCR diversity than healthy donors did.

Sequencing was performed with immunoSEQ multiplex PCR; in TCRdb, only in-frame clones are kept and a portion is missing. The sample shows 32,000 or so clones, 86% of them seen only once. The time point is: cycle 4 day 1 (C4D1), after around six weeks of nivolumab. All trial patients relapsed after autologous stem cell transplantation. The authors purified CD4+ T cells from thawed PBMCs by magnetic negative selection. V was pared by 5 bases and J by 4 bases, with 12 bases of the junction left unmatched. Germline V gene lookup returns CDR1 SGHVS and CDR2 FNYEAQ. This CDR3 has 17 amino acids. Note on this clone: Its antigen is still unknown.

The chain recombines TRBV7-6 with TRBJ2-1; 9 bases are shared with TRBD2. This clonotype was obtained from a human donor with classical Hodgkin lymphoma. The sample was CD4+ T cells from blood, taken before the fourth cycle of nivolumab. The CDR3, as DNA: TGTGCCAGCAGCGGGGCTAGCGGGGCACTTATTTACAATGAGCAGTTCTTC. This encodes CASSGASGALIYNEQFF.